Listed below are T cell receptor beta chains from one sample, sequenced in a study of blood T cell repertoires in COVID-19. The table came from immunoSEQ multiplex PCR; TCRdb's copy has only in-frame clones and leaves some out. The sample carries about 130,000 clones, about four fifths recorded once. Sequenced sample: peripheral blood. The origin of the receptors is a woman of 80 years or more with acute or convalescent COVID-19. The CDR3 runs from the conserved cysteine through the conserved F or W. D genes are given only for firm matches. Clone size is not always given. Where it is, it says once, few, many or a class for expanded clones.

J gene,D gene,CDR3 length,V gene,clone size,CDR3 DNA,CDR3 protein
TRBJ1-3,.,14,TRBV29-1,.,TGCAGCGTTGATGTTGGGGCCGCTGGAAACACCATATATTTT,CSVDVGAAGNTIYF
TRBJ2-1,TRBD1,15,TRBV5-1,.,TGCGCCAGCAGCCCCGGGACAGGGAGCTACAATGAGCAGTTCTTC,CASSPGTGSYNEQFF
TRBJ2-3,.,12,TRBV6-2/TRBV6-3,.,TGTGCCAGCAGTTACTCGAGGGATACGCAGTATTTT,CASSYSRDTQYF
TRBJ1-5,.,17,TRBV19,.,TGTGCCAGTAGTTCATTAAGGGAACAGGGCGGGAATCAGCCCCAGCATTTT,CASSSLREQGGNQPQHF
TRBJ1-4,.,14,TRBV29-1,.,TGCAGCGTTGGTACAGGGATGGATGGTGGAAAACTGTTTTTT,CSVGTGMDGGKLFF
TRBJ2-7,.,13,TRBV5-6,.,TGTGCCAGCAGCTTCCCAGAATCCTACGAGCAGTACTTC,CASSFPESYEQYF
TRBJ1-2,TRBD1,15,TRBV4-1,once,TGCGCCAGCAGCCAAGTAGGGACAGGCAACTATGGCTACACCTTC,CASSQVGTGNYGYTF
TRBJ1-1,.,16,TRBV11-2,once,TGTGCCAGCAGCTTATTGCCGGTGGGGGGAGGTGGTGAAGCTTTCTTT,CASSLLPVGGGGEAFF
TRBJ2-7,.,11,TRBV12-3/TRBV12-4,.,TGTGCCAGCAGATTTGAGGGAGAGCAGTACTTC,CASRFEGEQYF
TRBJ1-5,.,13,TRBV19,.,TGTGCCACCGACGGAGGTGGCAATCAGCCCCAGCATTTT,CATDGGGNQPQHF
TRBJ1-2,.,16,TRBV2,.,TGTGCCAGCAGTATGGGGGGAGGGAGATTAAACTATGGCTACACCTTC,CASSMGGGRLNYGYTF
TRBJ1-1,TRBD1,14,TRBV6-5,few,TGTGCCAGCAGGACTAACAGGGGGGACACTGAAGCTTTCTTT,CASRTNRGDTEAFF
TRBJ1-5,.,16,TRBV18,.,TGTGCCAGCTCACCACCTTCGGGGAGGGAAGATCAGCCCCAGCATTTT,CASSPPSGREDQPQHF